Described below is a single TCR beta chain sequence and its context. The CDR3 has 14 residues. Germline V gene data show CDR1 as SGHNT and CDR2 as YYREEE (reference sequence). With 1 base removed from V and 0 bases from J, the gap between germline ends came to 6 bases. The data were taken from a study of blood T cell repertoires in COVID-19. Study details: Samples taken during acute and convalescent COVID-19 were collected in the United States, Italy and Spain.

Cohort allocation depended upon clinical history that participants reported. Method: immunoSEQ multiplex PCR; TCRdb's copy keeps in-frame clones and lacks some. The data show around 190,000 clones, 87% seen once. Sequencing input: PBMCs or T cells enriched from blood (not recorded which). The genes are TRBV5-4 and TRBJ2-3; D not resolved. The sequence was obtained from a man between 18 and 29 years old with acute COVID-19. Here the CDR3 reads CASSLKQSTDTQYF. The CDR3 coding sequence is TGTGCCAGCAGCTTGAAACAGAGCACAGATACGCAGTATTTT.